The next 20 T cell receptor beta chains were all read from a single sample in a study of blood T cell repertoires in COVID-19. Sequenced by immunoSEQ multiplex PCR; TCRdb stores in-frame clones only, minus some. Here the sample spans 200,000 to 250,000 clones, around four fifths being singletons. What was sequenced was peripheral blood. The receptors originated from a woman aged 60-70 years with active or convalescent COVID-19.

The chain joins TRBV29-1 to TRBJ1-4; D unresolved. Germline V CDR1 and CDR2: SQVTM, ANQGSEA. The ends were cut back, 0 bases at V and 3 bases at J, with 5 bases in the middle. This CDR3 contains 13 residues. The CDR3 nucleotides read TGCAGCGTTGAAGAGGGAGCTAATGAAAAACTGTTTTTT. Amino acid sequence: CSVEEGANEKLFF.

This rearrangement joins TRBV4-1 to TRBJ1-1; TRBD1 matches at 8 bases. V gave up 0 bases and J gave up 5 bases; unmatched junction bases: 5. The germline V gene encodes CDR1 MGHRA and CDR2 YSYEKL. This CDR3 spans 15 amino acids. In DNA form, the CDR3 reads TGCGCCAGCAGCCAAGATCGTACAGGGGGTACTGAAGCTTTCTTT. Amino acids: CASSQDRTGGTEAFF.

The chain has TRBV29-1 and TRBJ2-1; 13 nucleotides align to TRBD2. The J segment lost 6 bases and the V segment lost 4 bases, leaving 0 bases of the junction unmatched. This CDR3 spans 13 amino acids. CDR1 SQVTM and CDR2 ANQGSEA come from the germline V gene. CDR3 nucleotides: TGCAGCGTTGGGACTAGCGGGGGCAATGAGCAGTTCTTC. Encoded protein: CSVGTSGGNEQFF.

The genes are TRBV6-4 and TRBJ2-6; 9 nucleotides match TRBD1. The CDR3 is 17 residues long. Germline-derived CDR1 and CDR2 are MRHNA and SNTAGT. The junction had 5 bases not matched to a gene; V was cut back by 5 bases and J by 0 bases. The CDR3: CASSPGTGSSGANVLTF. The CDR3 DNA sequence: TGTGCCAGCAGTCCCGGGACAGGGAGCTCTGGGGCCAACGTCCTGACTTTC.

The genes are TRBV5-1 and TRBJ2-5; the D gene is possibly TRBD1 (5 bases). Germline CDR1 and CDR2: SGHRS and YFSETQ. The length of the CDR3 is 16 residues. With 4 bases removed from V and 5 bases from J, the gap between germline ends came to 21 bases. The CDR3, as DNA: TGCGCCAGCAGCATGAACCTCAGGGCTTCGGCGGAGACCCAGTACTTC. It specifies CASSMNLRASAETQYF.

The chain combines TRBV6-6 with TRBJ2-3; 11 bases align to TRBD2. With 2 bases clipped from V and 4 bases from J, the junction kept 5 bases outside the gene matches. CDR1 is MNHNY, CDR2 SVGAGI, per germline (reference sequence). The CDR3 sequence is 16 residues long. For the CDR3, the DNA is TGTGCCAGCAGTTACGCGACTAGCGGGGTTTCAGATACGCAGTATTTT. Protein: CASSYATSGVSDTQYF.

The chain uses TRBV19 and TRBJ2-5; TRBD2 matches 11 bases. The CDR3 loop spans 14 amino acids. The V and J ends lost 3 bases and 4 bases, in that order; junction bases with no gene match: 1. From germline, CDR1 is LNHDA and CDR2 SQIVND (reference sequence). CDR3 nucleotide sequence: TGTGCCAGTAGTATGGGACTAGCGGTAGAGACCCAGTACTTC. This translates into CASSMGLAVETQYF.

V gene TRBV11-2 combines with J gene TRBJ2-7; D gene ambiguous. CDR1 and CDR2 from the germline V gene are SGHAT and FQNNGV. This CDR3 is 14 amino acids long. V dropped 1 base and J dropped 7 bases, with 14 bases sitting between them. The CDR3 loop is CASSLGLVGWEQYV. The CDR3 nucleotides are TGTGCCAGCAGCTTAGGTCTAGTTGGTTGGGAGCAGTACGTC.

This clone was seen more than once but under ten times. The chain combines TRBV27 with TRBJ1-4; D may be TRBD1 (5 bases). Trimming took 2 bases from V and 0 from J, leaving 13 bases between them. The germline CDR1 and CDR2 sequences are MNHEY and SMNVEV (reference sequence). CDR3 length equals 17 residues. This chain's CDR3 is CASSLGGGYATNEKLFF. The CDR3 nucleotides read TGTGCCAGCAGTTTAGGGGGAGGCTATGCAACTAATGAAAAACTGTTTTTT.

J is TRBJ2-3 and V is TRBV7-8; 12 nucleotides align to TRBD2. The CDR3 has 16 residues. Germline V CDR1 and CDR2: SGHVS, FQNEAQ. J gave up 1 base and V 5 bases, and 4 bases lay outside the gene matches. The CDR3 protein is CASSLRLAGGTDTQYF. CDR3 bases: TGTGCCAGCAGCCTACGACTAGCGGGGGGCACAGATACGCAGTATTTT. The full variable domain, its missing parts supplied by reference TRBV7-8 and TRBJ2-3, is GAGVSQSPRYKVAKRGQDVALRCDPISGHVSLFWYQQALGQGPEFLTYFQNEAQLDKSGLPSDRFFAERPEGSVSTLKIQRTQQEDSAVYLCASSLRLAGGTDTQYFGPGTRLTVL.

This rearrangement joins TRBV7-9 to TRBJ1-6, with D unresolved. The CDR3 sequence is 15 residues long. Germline V CDR1 and CDR2: SEHNR, FQNEAQ (reference sequence). V gave up 5 bases and J gave up 8 bases, with 16 bases separating them. The CDR3 region is CASSPAGSSDSPLHF. CDR3 sequence (DNA): TGTGCCAGCAGCCCGGCGGGCAGTTCGGATTCACCCCTCCACTTT.

The chain employs TRBV3-1 (or the pseudogene TRBV3-2) and TRBJ2-5; D might be TRBD1 (6 bases). Germline CDR1 is LGHDT and CDR2 is YNNKEL (reference sequence). The CDR3 totals 15 residues. V shed 2 bases and J shed 5 bases, with 15 bases lying between them. CDR3 sequence (DNA): TGTGCCAGCAGCCAACCTCCGGGACATGGTGAGACCCAGTACTTC. Its translation: CASSQPPGHGETQYF.

The chain recombines TRBV4-1 with TRBJ1-1; 7 positions agree with TRBD1. Germline CDR1 is MGHRA and CDR2 is YSYEKL. J lost 3 bases, V lost 4 bases, and 8 bases had no gene match. The CDR3 is 15 residues long. The CDR3 DNA reads TGCGCCAGCAGCCCCAGCCAAGGGGGCGACACTGAAGCTTTCTTT. It codes for CASSPSQGGDTEAFF.

This chain connects TRBV19 to TRBJ1-6; TRBD1 might be the D (5 bases). V was cut by 0 bases and J by 8 bases, with 11 bases left in between. The length of the CDR3 is 15 residues. CDR1 and CDR2 (germline): LNHDA, SQIVND (reference sequence). In DNA form, the CDR3 reads TGTGCCAGTAGTATAGAAGCAGGGCGGTATTCACCCCTCCACTTT. Translated, it gives CASSIEAGRYSPLHF.

The V call is TRBV7-9, the J call TRBJ2-7; 9 bases are shared with TRBD1. CDR1 SEHNR and CDR2 FQNEAQ come from the germline V gene (reference sequence). The CDR3 has 13 amino acids. Trimming removed 7 bases from V and 4 bases from J; junction bases left unmatched: 5. The CDR3 is CASTDRGGYEQYF. The CDR3 bases are TGTGCCAGCACGGACAGGGGTGGGTACGAGCAGTACTTC.

The chain is built from TRBV2 and TRBJ2-7, with 8 bases identical to TRBD1. CDR3 size: 13 residues. V shed 3 bases and J 4 bases; nucleotides not matched to a gene: 2. CDR1 and CDR2 (germline): SNHLY, FYNNEI. The CDR3, as DNA: TGTGCCAGCAGTGAGGGGACAGGATACGAGCAGTACTTC. Translating it yields CASSEGTGYEQYF.

J is TRBJ2-7 and V is TRBV7-9; maybe TRBD1 (5 bases). V was trimmed by 5 bases and J by 3 bases, leaving 17 bases between them. Germline assignment: CDR1 SEHNR and CDR2 FQNEAQ (reference sequence). CDR3 length: 15 residues. CDR3 nucleotide sequence: TGTGCCAGCAGCCCTCAGGGCTCGCCCGACTACGAGCAGTACTTC. Protein sequence: CASSPQGSPDYEQYF.

The chain is built from TRBV5-1 and TRBJ2-3; the D gene is possibly TRBD2 (6 bases). With 2 bases removed from V and 3 bases from J, the gap between germline ends came to 13 bases. The germline gives CDR1 SGHRS, CDR2 YFSETQ. The CDR3 covers 15 residues. CDR3 sequence: CASSLVGGETDTQYF. CDR3 DNA sequence: TGCGCCAGCAGCTTAGTGGGGGGAGAGACAGATACGCAGTATTTT.

The CDR3 sequence: CASSQETGGRTRYKLRETQYF. The CDR3 coding sequence is TGTGCCAGCAGCCAGGAGACAGGGGGGCGGACTAGATATAAACTGAGGGAGACCCAGTACTTC. This chain uses TRBV3-1 (or the pseudogene TRBV3-2) with TRBJ2-5; 9 bases match TRBD1. The V and J ends lost 3 bases and 5 bases, in that order; junction bases with no gene match: 25. This CDR3 is 21 amino acids long. Germline CDR1 is LGHDT and CDR2 is YNNKEL (reference sequence).

This clone appeared once. The chain joins TRBV27 to TRBJ1-2; 9 positions agree with TRBD1. CDR1 and CDR2 from the germline V gene are MNHEY and SMNVEV (reference sequence). The CDR3 totals 20 residues. V was pared by 7 bases and J by 3 bases, with 24 bases of the junction left unmatched. CDR3 residues: CASTKLPDGTGKLVDYGYTF. The CDR3 DNA is TGTGCCAGCACCAAACTACCAGACGGGACAGGGAAGTTAGTTGACTATGGCTACACCTTC.